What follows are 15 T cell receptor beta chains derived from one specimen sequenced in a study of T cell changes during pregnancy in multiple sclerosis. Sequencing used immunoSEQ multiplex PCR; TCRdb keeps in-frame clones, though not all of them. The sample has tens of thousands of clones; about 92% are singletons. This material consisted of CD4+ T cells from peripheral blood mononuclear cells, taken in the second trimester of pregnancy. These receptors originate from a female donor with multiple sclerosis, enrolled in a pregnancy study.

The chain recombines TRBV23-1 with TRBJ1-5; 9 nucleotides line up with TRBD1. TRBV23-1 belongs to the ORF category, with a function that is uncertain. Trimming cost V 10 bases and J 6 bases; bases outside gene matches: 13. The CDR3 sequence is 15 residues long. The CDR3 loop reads CAKLRDRVPFQPQHF. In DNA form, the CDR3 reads TGCGCCAAACTTCGGGACAGGGTCCCTTTTCAGCCCCAGCATTTT.

This CDR3 reads CASRKTGMNTEAFF. The DNA for the CDR3 is TGTGCCAGCAGAAAGACAGGGATGAACACTGAAGCTTTCTTT. This sequence joins TRBV7-9 and TRBJ1-1; 7 bases fit TRBD1. Germline V gene sequence: CDR1 SEHNR, CDR2 FQNEAQ (reference sequence). The CDR3 is 14 residues long. The V segment lost 6 bases and the J segment 0 bases; nucleotides outside the gene matches: 4.

The DNA for the CDR3 is TGTGCCAGCAGACCGGACAGGAGCTCCTATAATTCACCCCTCCACTTT. Translating it yields CASRPDRSSYNSPLHF. This chain uses TRBV6-9 with TRBJ1-6, with 7 nucleotides matching TRBD1. The CDR3 is made up of 16 amino acids. V gave up 6 bases and J gave up 0 bases; unmatched junction bases: 5. Germline CDR1 MNHGY, CDR2 SVAAGI.

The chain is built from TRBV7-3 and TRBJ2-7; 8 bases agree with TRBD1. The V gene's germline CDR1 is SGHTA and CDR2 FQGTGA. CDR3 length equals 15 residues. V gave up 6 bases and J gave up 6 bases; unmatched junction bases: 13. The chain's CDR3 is CASSSQGAQDPEQYF. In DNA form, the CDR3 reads TGTGCCAGCAGTTCGCAGGGGGCTCAGGACCCCGAGCAGTACTTC.

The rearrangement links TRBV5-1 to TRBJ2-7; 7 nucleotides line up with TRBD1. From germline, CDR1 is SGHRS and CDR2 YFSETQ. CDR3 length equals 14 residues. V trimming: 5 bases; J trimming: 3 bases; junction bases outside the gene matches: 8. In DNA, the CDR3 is TGCGCCAGCAGACCACAGGGGTCCTTCTACGAGCAGTACTTC. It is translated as CASRPQGSFYEQYF.

As DNA, the CDR3 is TGTGCCAGTAGTATTCTAGGGGCGGTCGAAGCTTTCTTT. Translated: CASSILGAVEAFF. J is TRBJ1-1 and V is TRBV19; D perhaps matches TRBD1 (5 bases). Germline CDR1 reads LNHDA; CDR2 reads SQIVND (reference sequence). V dropped 3 bases and J dropped 8 bases, with 13 bases sitting between them. The CDR3 has 13 amino acids. Combining the CDR3 with reference TRBV19 and TRBJ1-1 gives the whole variable domain DGGITQSPKYLFRKEGQNVTLSCEQNLNHDAMYWYRQDPGQGLRLIYYSQIVNDFQKGDIAEGYSVSREKKESFPLTVTSAQKNPTAFYLCASSILGAVEAFFGQGTRLTVV.

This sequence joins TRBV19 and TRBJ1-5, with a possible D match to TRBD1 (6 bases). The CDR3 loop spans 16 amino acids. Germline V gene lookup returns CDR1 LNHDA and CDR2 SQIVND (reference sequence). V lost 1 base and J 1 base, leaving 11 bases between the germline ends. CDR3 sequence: CASSIGQGISNQPQHF. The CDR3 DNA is TGTGCCAGTAGTATAGGCCAGGGGATAAGCAATCAGCCCCAGCATTTT.

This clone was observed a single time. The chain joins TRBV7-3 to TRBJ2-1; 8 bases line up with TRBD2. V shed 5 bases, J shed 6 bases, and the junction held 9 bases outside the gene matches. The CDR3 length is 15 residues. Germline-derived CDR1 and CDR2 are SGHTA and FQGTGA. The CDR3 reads CASSLDGGVPNEQFF. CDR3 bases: TGTGCCAGCAGCCTCGACGGGGGGGTCCCCAATGAGCAGTTCTTC.

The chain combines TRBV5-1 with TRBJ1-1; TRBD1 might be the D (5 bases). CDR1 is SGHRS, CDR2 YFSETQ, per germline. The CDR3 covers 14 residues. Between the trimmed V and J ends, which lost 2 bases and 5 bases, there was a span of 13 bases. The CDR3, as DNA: TGCGCCAGCAGCTTAACAGGCTGGGGTACTGAAGCTTTCTTT. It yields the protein CASSLTGWGTEAFF.

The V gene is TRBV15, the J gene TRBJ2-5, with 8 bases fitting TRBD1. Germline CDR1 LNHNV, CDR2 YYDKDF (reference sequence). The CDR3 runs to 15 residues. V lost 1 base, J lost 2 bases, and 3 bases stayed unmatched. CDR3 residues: CATSRADRGQETQYF. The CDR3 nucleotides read TGTGCCACCAGCAGAGCCGACAGGGGACAAGAGACCCAGTACTTC.

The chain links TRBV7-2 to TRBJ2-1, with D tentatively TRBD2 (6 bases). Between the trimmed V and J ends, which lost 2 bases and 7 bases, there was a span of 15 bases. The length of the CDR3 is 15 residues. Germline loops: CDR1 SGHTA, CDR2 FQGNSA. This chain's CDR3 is CASSLNTGVRNEQFF. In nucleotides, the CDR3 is TGTGCCAGCAGCTTAAACACGGGAGTCAGGAATGAGCAGTTCTTC. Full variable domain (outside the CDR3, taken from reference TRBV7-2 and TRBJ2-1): GAGVSQSPSNKVTEKGKDVELRCDPISGHTALYWYRQSLGQGLEFLIYFQGNSAPDKSGLPSDRFSAERTGGSVSTLTIQRTQQEDSAVYLCASSLNTGVRNEQFFGPGTRLTVL.

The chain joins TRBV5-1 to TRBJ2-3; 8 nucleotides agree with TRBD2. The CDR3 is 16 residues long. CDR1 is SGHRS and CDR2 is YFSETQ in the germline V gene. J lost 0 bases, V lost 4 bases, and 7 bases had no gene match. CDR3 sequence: CASSPRGGPSTDTQYF. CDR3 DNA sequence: TGCGCCAGCAGCCCCCGCGGGGGGCCTAGCACAGATACGCAGTATTTT.

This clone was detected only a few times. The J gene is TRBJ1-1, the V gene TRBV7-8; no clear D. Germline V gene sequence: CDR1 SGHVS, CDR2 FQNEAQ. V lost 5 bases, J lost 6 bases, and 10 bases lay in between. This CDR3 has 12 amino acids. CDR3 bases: TGTGCCAGCAGCGAGGACGGGGCTGAAGCTTTCTTT. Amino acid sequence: CASSEDGAEAFF. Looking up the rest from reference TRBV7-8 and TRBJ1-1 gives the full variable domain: GAGVSQSPRYKVAKRGQDVALRCDPISGHVSLFWYQQALGQGPEFLTYFQNEAQLDKSGLPSDRFFAERPEGSVSTLKIQRTQQEDSAVYLCASSEDGAEAFFGQGTRLTVV.

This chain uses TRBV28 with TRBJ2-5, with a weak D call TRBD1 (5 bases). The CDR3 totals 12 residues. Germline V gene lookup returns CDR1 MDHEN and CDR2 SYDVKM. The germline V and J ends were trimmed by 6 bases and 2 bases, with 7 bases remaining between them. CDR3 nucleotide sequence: TGTGCCAGCAGGTACAGGCAAGAGACCCAGTACTTC. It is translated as CASRYRQETQYF.

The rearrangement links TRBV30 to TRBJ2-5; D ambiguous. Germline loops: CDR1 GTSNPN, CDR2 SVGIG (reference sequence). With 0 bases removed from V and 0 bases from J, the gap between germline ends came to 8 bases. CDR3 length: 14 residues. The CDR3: CAWSVNLYQETQYF. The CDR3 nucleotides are TGTGCCTGGAGTGTAAACCTATACCAAGAGACCCAGTACTTC.